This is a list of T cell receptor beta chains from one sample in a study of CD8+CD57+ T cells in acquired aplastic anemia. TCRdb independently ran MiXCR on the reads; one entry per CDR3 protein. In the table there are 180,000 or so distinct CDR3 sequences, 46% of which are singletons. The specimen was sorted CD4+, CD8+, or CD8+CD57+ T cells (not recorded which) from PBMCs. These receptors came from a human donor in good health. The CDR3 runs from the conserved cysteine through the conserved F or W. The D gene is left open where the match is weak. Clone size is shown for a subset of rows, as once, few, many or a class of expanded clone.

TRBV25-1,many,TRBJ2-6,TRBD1,CASSEYPGTGLSGANVLTF,TGTGCCAGCAGTGAATACCCCGGGACAGGGCTCTCTGGGGCCAACGTCCTGACTTTC
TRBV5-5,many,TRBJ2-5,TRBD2,CASSTGGSGIQETQYF,TGTGCCAGCAGCACGGGGGGTAGCGGAATTCAAGAGACCCAGTACTTC
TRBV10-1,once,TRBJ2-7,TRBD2,CASSESPVTSGEQYF,TGCGCCAGCAGTGAGTCCCCGGTCACTAGCGGCGAGCAGTACTTC
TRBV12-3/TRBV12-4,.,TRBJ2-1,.,CAGSFRGSWTYNEQFF,TGTGCCGGCAGTTTCCGAGGGAGTTGGACCTACAATGAGCAGTTCTTC
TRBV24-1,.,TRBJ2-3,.,CATSAMSGSTDTQYF,TGTGCCACCAGTGCCATGAGCGGGTCCACAGATACGCAGTATTTT
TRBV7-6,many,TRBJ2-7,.,CASSLELTGEQYF,TGTGCCAGCAGCTTAGAGTTGACCGGCGAGCAGTACTTC
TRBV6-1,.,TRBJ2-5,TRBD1,CASSLTGVRETQYF,TGTGCCAGCAGTCTTACAGGGGTGAGAGAGACCCAGTACTTC
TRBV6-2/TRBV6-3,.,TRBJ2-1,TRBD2,CASSYTVTSGSISGYNEQFF,TGTGCCAGCAGTTACACGGTGACTAGCGGGAGTATATCGGGGTACAATGAGCAGTTCTTC
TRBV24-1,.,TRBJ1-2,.,CATSDPLDRHDGYTF,TGTGCCACCAGTGATCCTCTCGACAGACACGATGGCTACACCTTC
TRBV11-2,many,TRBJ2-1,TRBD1,CASSRTRDRTGNEQFF,TGTGCCAGCAGCCGAACCAGGGACAGGACGGGGAATGAGCAGTTCTTC
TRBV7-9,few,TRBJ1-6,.,CASSREDRPLHF,TGTGCCAGCTCCAGGGAAGATAGGCCCCTCCACTTT
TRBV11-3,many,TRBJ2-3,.,CASRQAGTDTQYF,TGTGCCAGCCGACAAGCGGGCACAGATACGCAGTATTTT
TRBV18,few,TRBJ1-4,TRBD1,CASSPVDRGEKLFF,TGTGCCAGCTCACCTGTGGACAGGGGAGAAAAACTGTTTTTT
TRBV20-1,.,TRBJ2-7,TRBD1,CSARDFRTGSYEQYF,TGCAGTGCTAGAGATTTTCGGACAGGGTCCTACGAGCAGTACTTC
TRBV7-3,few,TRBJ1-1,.,CASSLNRNTEAFF,TGTGCCAGCAGCTTAAACCGGAACACTGAAGCTTTCTTT
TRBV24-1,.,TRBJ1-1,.,CATSGRAVEAFF,TGTGCCACCAGCGGCAGGGCAGTTGAAGCTTTCTTT
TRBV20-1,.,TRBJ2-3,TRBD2,CSASRVAGGEDTQYF,TGCAGTGCTAGTCGCGTAGCGGGAGGTGAAGATACGCAGTATTTT
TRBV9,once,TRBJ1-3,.,CASSAQQVSSGNTIYF,TGTGCCAGCAGCGCCCAACAGGTTAGCTCTGGAAACACCATATATTTT
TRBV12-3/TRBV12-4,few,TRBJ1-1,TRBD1,CASSQGGSQITGAFF,TGTGCCAGCAGTCAGGGGGGTTCCCAGATCACTGGAGCTTTCTTT
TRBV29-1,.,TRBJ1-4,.,CSVRGEPTNEKLFF,TGCAGCGTCCGTGGAGAACCAACTAATGAAAAACTGTTTTTT
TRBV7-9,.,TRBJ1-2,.,CASTYGGDYGYTF,TGTGCCAGCACCTACGGGGGGGACTATGGCTACACCTTC
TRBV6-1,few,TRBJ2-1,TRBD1,CASSAPGQGHNEQFF,TGTGCCAGCAGTGCACCGGGACAGGGCCACAATGAGCAGTTCTTC
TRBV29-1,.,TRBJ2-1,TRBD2,CSVAPGLAGANEQFF,TGCAGCGTCGCGCCGGGACTAGCGGGAGCCAATGAGCAGTTCTTC
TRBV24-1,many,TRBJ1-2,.,CATSDYRDDGYTF,TGTGCCACCAGTGATTACAGGGATGACGGCTACACCTTC
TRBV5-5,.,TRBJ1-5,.,CASSPMGGQPQHF,TGTGCCAGCAGCCCAATGGGGGGTCAGCCCCAGCATTTT
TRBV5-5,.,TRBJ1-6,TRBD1,CASSLMGQSYNSPLHF,TGTGCCAGCAGCTTGATGGGACAGTCCTATAACTCACCCCTCCACTTT
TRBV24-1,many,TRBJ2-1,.,CATSDFNEQFF,TGTGCCACCAGTGATTTTAATGAGCAGTTCTTC
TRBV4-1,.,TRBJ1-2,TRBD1,CASGQVGTGPNYGYTF,TGCGCCAGCGGCCAAGTCGGGACAGGGCCAAACTATGGCTACACCTTC
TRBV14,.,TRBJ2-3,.,CASSQPGTDTQYF,TGTGCCAGCAGCCAACCAGGCACAGATACGCAGTATTTT
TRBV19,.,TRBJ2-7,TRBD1,CASSIGTGASYEQYF,TGTGCCAGTAGTATAGGAACAGGGGCAAGCTACGAGCAGTACTTC
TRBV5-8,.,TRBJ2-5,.,CASSLRAEETQYF,TGTGCCAGCAGCTTAAGGGCAGAAGAGACCCAGTACTTC
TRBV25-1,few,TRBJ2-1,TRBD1,CASRLIRDRVNEQFF,TGTGCCAGCAGACTCATCCGGGACAGGGTAAATGAGCAGTTCTTC
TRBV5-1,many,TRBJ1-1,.,CASSLAEGYRRPTEAFF,TGCGCCAGCAGCTTGGCCGAGGGGTACAGACGCCCCACTGAAGCTTTCTTT
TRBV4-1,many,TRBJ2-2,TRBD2,CASSQVTSGRTGELFF,TGCGCCAGCAGCCAAGTAACTAGCGGGCGCACCGGGGAGCTGTTTTTT
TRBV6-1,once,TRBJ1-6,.,CASIAGQPPGRHNSPLHF,TGTGCCAGCATTGCAGGACAGCCGCCCGGGAGGCATAATTCACCCCTCCACTTT
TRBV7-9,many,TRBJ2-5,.,CASSTQTWTEPKETQYF,TGTGCCAGCAGCACCCAAACCTGGACAGAGCCTAAAGAGACCCAGTACTTC
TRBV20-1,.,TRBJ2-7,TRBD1,CSAVGTGDSYEQYF,TGCAGTGCTGTAGGGACAGGCGACTCCTACGAGCAGTACTTC
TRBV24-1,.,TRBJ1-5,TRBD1,CATRAGGRGQPQHF,TGTGCCACCCGTGCTGGCGGCAGGGGGCAGCCCCAGCATTTT
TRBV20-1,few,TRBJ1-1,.,CSARLQGLIEAFF,TGCAGTGCTAGGTTACAGGGACTGATTGAAGCTTTCTTT
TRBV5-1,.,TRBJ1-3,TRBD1,CASSQGQLGNTIYF,TGCGCCAGCAGCCAGGGACAGCTTGGAAACACCATATATTTT
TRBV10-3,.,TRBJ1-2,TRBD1,CAIRGPTGEDYGYTF,TGTGCCATCAGGGGACCGACAGGGGAAGACTATGGCTACACCTTC
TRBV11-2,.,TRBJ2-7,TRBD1,CASRSDRGDYEQYF,TGTGCCAGCAGGTCGGACAGGGGGGATTACGAGCAGTACTTC
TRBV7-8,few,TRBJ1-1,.,CASSLMAEAFF,TGTGCCAGCAGCCTCATGGCTGAAGCTTTCTTT
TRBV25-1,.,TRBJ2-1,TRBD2,CASKTSGSHNEQFF,TGTGCCAGCAAGACTAGCGGCTCACACAATGAGCAGTTCTTC
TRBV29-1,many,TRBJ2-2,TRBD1,CSVRTGGTGELFF,TGCAGCGTGAGAACAGGGGGCACCGGGGAGCTGTTTTTT
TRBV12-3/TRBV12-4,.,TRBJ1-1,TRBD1,CASKRFRTGAFF,TGTGCCAGCAAGCGATTTCGGACAGGAGCTTTCTTT
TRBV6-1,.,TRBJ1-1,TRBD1,CASSEDFTGGIMNTEAFF,TGTGCCAGCAGTGAGGATTTTACAGGGGGTATTATGAACACTGAAGCTTTCTTT
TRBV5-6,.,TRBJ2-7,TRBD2,CASSLPIAGAYEQYF,TGTGCCAGCAGCTTGCCGATAGCGGGGGCCTACGAGCAGTACTTC
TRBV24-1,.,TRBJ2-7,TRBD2,CATSDGSGVYSGEQYF,TGTGCCACCAGTGATGGTAGCGGGGTATACTCGGGCGAGCAGTACTTC
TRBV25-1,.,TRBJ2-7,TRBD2,CASSALAREADDEQYF,TGTGCCAGCAGTGCCTTGGCGCGGGAGGCCGACGATGAGCAGTACTTC
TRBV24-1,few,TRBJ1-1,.,CATSEGRRPNTEAFF,TGTGCCACCAGTGAGGGGAGGCGGCCGAACACTGAAGCTTTCTTT
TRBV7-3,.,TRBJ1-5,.,CASSPTTGQPQHF,TGTGCCAGCAGCCCCACGACGGGTCAGCCCCAGCATTTT
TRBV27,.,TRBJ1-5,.,CASSLWAGDNQPQHF,TGTGCCAGCAGTTTATGGGCAGGGGACAATCAGCCCCAGCATTTT
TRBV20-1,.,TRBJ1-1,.,CSARSIAGKIEAFF,TGCAGTGCTAGGAGTATCGCAGGGAAGATTGAAGCTTTCTTT
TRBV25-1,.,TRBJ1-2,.,CASNGGAHYGYTF,TGTGCCAGCAACGGAGGGGCCCACTATGGCTACACCTTC
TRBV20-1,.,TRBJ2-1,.,CSASGAEGNEQFF,TGCAGTGCGTCCGGAGCGGAAGGCAATGAGCAGTTCTTC